A single sample is the source of the 29 T cell receptor beta chains below, sequenced in a study of blood T cell repertoires in COVID-19. The repertoire was sequenced with immunoSEQ multiplex PCR; TCRdb's copy has only in-frame clones and lacks some. The sample shows approximately 35,000 clones, 85% to 95% of them seen only once. The specimen was peripheral blood. The receptors shown here come from a human donor in a cohort sampled during active COVID-19.

The chain couples TRBV19 to TRBJ1-5; tentative D call: TRBD1 (5 bases). Germline V gene lookup returns CDR1 LNHDA and CDR2 SQIVND (reference sequence). Between the trimmed V and J ends, which lost 3 bases and 0 bases, there was a span of 9 bases. CDR3 length equals 15 residues. The CDR3 spells CASSITGDSNQPQHF. CDR3 DNA sequence: TGTGCCAGTAGTATCACAGGAGATAGCAATCAGCCCCAGCATTTT.

V usage is TRBV7-9 and J usage is TRBJ1-4; D is unclear. Trimming removed 5 bases at V and 8 bases at J, with 9 bases between. The germline V gene has CDR1 SEHNR and CDR2 FQNEAQ (reference sequence). This CDR3 region has 12 residues. As DNA, the CDR3 is TGTGCCAGCAGCCAGAACCAAGAAAAACTGTTTTTT. Its protein product is CASSQNQEKLFF.

V is TRBV11-2 and J is TRBJ2-1; TRBD2 aligns across 10 bases. Germline-derived CDR1 and CDR2 are SGHAT and FQNNGV. V gave up 0 bases and J gave up 2 bases; unmatched junction bases: 7. CDR3 length: 18 residues. The CDR3 DNA is TGTGCCAGCAGCTTAGATAGGCTAGCGGGAGCCCCCTACAATGAGCAGTTCTTC. It codes for CASSLDRLAGAPYNEQFF.

In nucleotides, the CDR3 is TGTGCCAGCAGCTTAGGATTCAGGGAGGCGAACACTGAAGCTTTCTTT. Translating gives CASSLGFREANTEAFF. This chain connects TRBV5-4 to TRBJ1-1; TRBD1 might be the D (5 bases). The CDR3 is 16 amino acids. Germline V gene lookup returns CDR1 SGHNT and CDR2 YYREEE (reference sequence). Trimming removed 2 bases from V and 1 base from J, with 15 bases in between.

J is TRBJ1-5 and V is TRBV7-4, with 7 bases aligning to TRBD1. The CDR3 is 16 residues long. Germline CDR1 and CDR2: SGHVT and SQSDAQ. V shed 5 bases, J shed 4 bases, and the junction held 11 bases outside the gene matches. The CDR3 DNA sequence: TGTGCCAGCAGCCCCAAACAGGGGACCGAAAATCAGCCCCAGCATTTT. It is translated as CASSPKQGTENQPQHF.

CDR3 protein: CASSLAWTSGRLSSYEQYF. CDR3 coding DNA: TGTGCCAGCAGCTTAGCCTGGACTAGCGGGAGGCTCAGCTCCTACGAGCAGTACTTC. This chain uses TRBV11-2 with TRBJ2-7; 14 positions agree with TRBD2. From germline, CDR1 is SGHAT and CDR2 FQNNGV. Germline trimming cut 1 base from V and 0 bases from J; bases unmatched to any gene: 8. The CDR3 consists of 19 residues.

This clone was recorded once. The J gene is TRBJ1-4, the V gene TRBV6-1; D perhaps matches TRBD1 (6 bases). The CDR3 is 15 amino acids. Germline V gene data show CDR1 as MNHNS and CDR2 as SASEGT. Between the trimmed V and J ends, which lost 3 bases and 4 bases, there was a span of 12 bases. The CDR3 sequence: CASSERGRGNEKLFF. CDR3 DNA: TGTGCCAGCAGTGAGAGGGGGAGGGGTAATGAAAAACTGTTTTTT.

This clone was seen once. The rearrangement links TRBV28 to TRBJ1-4; a weak D match, TRBD1 (6 bases). Germline CDR1 is MDHEN and CDR2 is SYDVKM. The CDR3 is made up of 14 amino acids. Trimming stripped 6 bases from V and 8 bases from J, with 16 bases between. This CDR3 reads CASSSGQGWEKLFF. In DNA, the CDR3 is TGTGCCAGCAGCTCTGGCCAGGGGTGGGAAAAACTGTTTTTT.

The chain has TRBV19 and TRBJ2-7, with TRBD1 identical over 7 bases. The CDR3 extends over 14 amino acids. V was clipped by 6 bases and J by 6 bases; unmatched bases: 11. Germline V gene sequence: CDR1 LNHDA, CDR2 SQIVND (reference sequence). CDR3 amino acids: CASRKGQRESEQYF. The CDR3 nucleotides are TGTGCCAGTAGGAAGGGACAGAGGGAGTCCGAGCAGTACTTC.

The CDR3 here is CASSPSNPGGAGGEQYF. The CDR3 nucleotides are TGTGCCAGCTCACCATCTAATCCCGGGGGAGCGGGAGGCGAGCAGTACTTC. The chain carries TRBV18 and TRBJ2-7, with TRBD2 identical over 9 bases. The V and J ends lost 2 bases and 6 bases, in that order; junction bases with no gene match: 14. The CDR3 has 17 amino acids. The germline V gene has CDR1 KGHSH and CDR2 LQKENI.

The rearrangement links TRBV3-1 (or the pseudogene TRBV3-2) to TRBJ2-2, with D perhaps TRBD2 (5 bases). V dropped 1 base and J dropped 6 bases, with 12 bases sitting between them. From germline, CDR1 is LGHDT and CDR2 YNNKEL (reference sequence). The CDR3 is 15 amino acids. CDR3 nucleotides: TGTGCCAGCAGCCAAGGGTCGGGGATCGCCGGGGAGCTGTTTTTT. Amino acid sequence: CASSQGSGIAGELFF.

The V gene is TRBV5-1, the J gene TRBJ2-1; 10 bases fit TRBD2. This CDR3 region has 14 residues. V lost 5 bases and J lost 7; bases outside the gene matches: 6. CDR1 and CDR2 from the germline V gene are SGHRS and YFSETQ. As DNA, the CDR3 is TGCGCCAGCAGGGCGGGACTAGCGCGGAATGAGCAGTTCTTC. Amino acid sequence: CASRAGLARNEQFF.

The V call is TRBV7-3, the J call TRBJ1-2; 7 nucleotides line up with TRBD1. Germline CDR1 is SGHTA and CDR2 is FQGTGA. Trimming removed 4 bases from V and 6 bases from J; junction bases left unmatched: 5. The CDR3 loop spans 13 amino acids. In nucleotides, the CDR3 is TGTGCCAGCAGCTCAATAGGGGGCGATGGCTACACCTTC. Translated, it gives CASSSIGGDGYTF.

The V call is TRBV7-3, the J call TRBJ2-2, with D possibly being TRBD2 (6 bases). Germline lookup yields CDR1 SGHTA and CDR2 FQGTGA. This CDR3 spans 16 amino acids. The ends were cut back, 5 bases at V and 8 bases at J, with 21 bases in the middle. The DNA for the CDR3 is TGTGCCAGCAGCCCCGGAACTAGCAGAATCTCGGGGGAGCTGTTTTTT. It translates to CASSPGTSRISGELFF.

V is TRBV6-5 and J is TRBJ2-3; the match to TRBD2 covers 11 bases. Germline V lookup: CDR1 MNHEY, CDR2 SVGAGI. V was pared by 5 bases and J by 3 bases, with 4 bases of the junction left unmatched. The length of the CDR3 is 15 residues. The CDR3 DNA reads TGTGCCAGCAGTCCAACTAGCGGGAGTACAGATACGCAGTATTTT. Protein: CASSPTSGSTDTQYF.

The rearrangement joins TRBV7-2 to TRBJ2-2, with no clear D. With 5 bases removed from V and 4 bases from J, the gap between germline ends came to 14 bases. Germline V gene lookup returns CDR1 SGHTA and CDR2 FQGNSA. The CDR3 runs 15 residues. The CDR3 DNA reads TGTGCCAGCAGCCCGACTTGGGTGTCCACCGGGGAGCTGTTTTTT. This gives the protein CASSPTWVSTGELFF.

The chain has TRBV15 and TRBJ2-1, with TRBD2 as a possible D gene (6 bases). Per germline, CDR1 LNHNV and CDR2 YYDKDF (reference sequence). CDR3 length: 13 residues. V was pared by 2 bases and J by 8 bases, with 10 bases between. CDR3 sequence: CATSRYPGDEQFF. The CDR3 DNA reads TGTGCCACCAGCAGATATCCGGGAGATGAGCAGTTCTTC.

J is TRBJ1-1 and V is TRBV2; a weak D match, TRBD1 (6 bases). Deletions cut 3 bases from V and 5 bases from J, with 31 bases between. CDR3 length: 20 residues. The germline gives CDR1 SNHLY, CDR2 FYNNEI. Written as DNA, the CDR3 is TGTGCCAGCAGTGAGTCAGACTCCCTCCCAGGACAGCAAGTTGATACTGAAGCTTTCTTT. It specifies CASSESDSLPGQQVDTEAFF.

This clone was picked up one time. The V call is TRBV2, the J call TRBJ2-7; 8 bases match TRBD2. Germline loops: CDR1 SNHLY, CDR2 FYNNEI. This CDR3 has 15 amino acids. Trimming cost V 6 bases and J 0 bases; bases outside gene matches: 7. The CDR3 sequence is CASSPPGGASYEQYF. CDR3 bases: TGTGCCAGCAGCCCCCCGGGGGGGGCCTCCTACGAGCAGTACTTC.

The chain is built from TRBV10-3 and TRBJ2-7; 7 bases align to TRBD2. Trimming at V came to 5 bases and at J to 2 bases, leaving 12 bases not matched to a gene. The CDR3 has 16 amino acids. The germline V gene encodes CDR1 ENHRY and CDR2 SYGVKD. The CDR3 DNA reads TGTGCCATCAGTCGTGAGGCGGGAGAGTTTCCCTACGAGCAGTACTTC. This sequence encodes CAISREAGEFPYEQYF.

J is TRBJ2-7 and V is TRBV3-1 (or the pseudogene TRBV3-2); D gene unclear. The CDR3 is made up of 13 amino acids. V was clipped by 4 bases and J by 2 bases, with 9 bases between them. Germline CDR1 and CDR2: LGHDT and YNNKEL (reference sequence). The CDR3 nucleotides are TGTGCCAGCAGCCTGGCAGGCCCCTACGAGCAGTACTTC. It specifies CASSLAGPYEQYF.

This chain uses TRBV5-1 with TRBJ2-1; the D gene is possibly TRBD2 (5 bases). CDR3 length: 14 residues. Germline V gene sequence: CDR1 SGHRS, CDR2 YFSETQ. Trimming removed 0 bases at V and 8 bases at J, with 12 bases between. The CDR3 loop reads CASSLVVAGDEQFF. The CDR3 bases are TGCGCCAGCAGCTTGGTGGTAGCCGGGGATGAGCAGTTCTTC.

V gene TRBV2 combines with J gene TRBJ2-6; a possible D gene is TRBD1 (6 bases). From germline, CDR1 is SNHLY and CDR2 FYNNEI. Trimming cost V 4 bases and J 0 bases, with 16 bases left between them. CDR3 length equals 18 residues. The CDR3 nucleotides are TGTGCCAGCAGTGTTGAGACAGGAATAAGCTCTGGGGCCAACGTCCTGACTTTC. This sequence encodes CASSVETGISSGANVLTF. Full variable domain (rest looked up from reference TRBV2 and TRBJ2-6): EPEVTQTPSHQVTQMGQEVILRCVPISNHLYFYWYRQILGQKVEFLVSFYNNEISEKSEIFDDQFSVERPDGSNFTLKIRSTKLEDSAMYFCASSVETGISSGANVLTFGAGSRLTVL.

The V call is TRBV5-6, the J call TRBJ2-7, with no clear D. Trimming removed 0 bases from V and 3 bases from J, with 7 bases in between. Germline CDR1 is SGHDT and CDR2 is YYEEEE. The CDR3 runs to 13 residues. CDR3 loop: CASSLVSNYEQYF. In DNA form, the CDR3 reads TGTGCCAGCAGCTTGGTATCTAACTACGAGCAGTACTTC.

V and J are TRBV9 and TRBJ1-2; D uncertain. The germline V gene has CDR1 SGDLS and CDR2 YYNGEE. The CDR3 covers 14 residues. V was trimmed by 3 bases and J by 2 bases, leaving 11 bases between them. Here the CDR3 DNA reads TGTGCCAGCAGCGCCACCGGGGTGAACTATGGCTACACCTTC. The encoded protein is CASSATGVNYGYTF.

Only one count was recorded for this clone. The chain is built from TRBV10-3 and TRBJ2-1, with TRBD2 identical over 10 bases. This CDR3 comprises 16 residues. CDR1 is ENHRY, CDR2 SYGVKD, per germline. The junction had 6 bases not matched to a gene; V was cut back by 3 bases and J by 4 bases. The CDR3 loop is CAISDPTSGSYNEQFF. CDR3 DNA sequence: TGTGCCATCAGTGACCCGACTAGCGGGTCGTACAATGAGCAGTTCTTC.

This rearrangement joins TRBV19 to TRBJ1-1; D not resolved. The CDR3 is 15 amino acids. V shed 7 bases and J shed 1 base, with 16 bases lying between them. CDR1 and CDR2 (germline): LNHDA, SQIVND (reference sequence). CDR3 amino acids: CASNRPPSGNTEAFF. DNA for the CDR3: TGTGCCAGTAATCGCCCCCCCTCGGGGAACACTGAAGCTTTCTTT.

As DNA, the CDR3 is TGTGCCAGTACCCCCGTCGGGACAGCTAGAAAACTGTTTTTT. Translated, it gives CASTPVGTARKLFF. The V gene is TRBV19, the J gene TRBJ1-4; 7 bases are shared with TRBD1. The CDR3 is 14 residues long. Germline CDR1 and CDR2: LNHDA and SQIVND (reference sequence). V was pared by 7 bases and J by 10 bases, with 12 bases of the junction left unmatched.

The chain carries TRBV15 and TRBJ2-1, with a weak D call TRBD1 (6 bases). Germline V CDR1 and CDR2: LNHNV, YYDKDF (reference sequence). The V and J ends lost 1 base and 8 bases respectively, with 18 bases between them. The CDR3 runs 16 residues. The CDR3 DNA sequence: TGTGCCACCAGCAGAGGGGGCAGGGGCGGAATAGATGAGCAGTTCTTC. Translated: CATSRGGRGGIDEQFF.